Reported below is one T cell receptor beta chain. The antigen is undetermined. The data are from a study of lymphopenia after photon versus proton radiotherapy. Points from the study as a whole: After the lymphocyte nadir, photon-treated repertoires showed oligoclonal expansion, especially of CD8+ Temra cells. A bigger post-nadir fall in TCR diversity correlated inversely with survival time in deceased patients. Under photons, naive T cells and diversity fell while effector/memory populations rose. Authors raise, but do not show, better survival with proton therapy.

Only in-frame clones appear in the TCRdb table, and some are missing; sequencing was by immunoSEQ multiplex PCR. The sample consists of 9,500 to 15,000 clones, 80% to 90% of them appearing once. Deletions cut 3 bases from V and 5 bases from J, with 8 bases between. Germline V gene lookup returns CDR1 MDHEN and CDR2 SYDVKM. The CDR3 runs to 12 residues. The specimen was peripheral blood, collected from a patient treated with proton-based radiotherapy. The chain employs TRBV28 and TRBJ2-7; no clear D. The TCR originated in a man aged 55 to 70 with pancreatic cancer. The DNA for the CDR3 is TGTGCCAGCAGTTTGGACGGAGACGAGCAGTACTTC. Protein product: CASSLDGDEQYF.